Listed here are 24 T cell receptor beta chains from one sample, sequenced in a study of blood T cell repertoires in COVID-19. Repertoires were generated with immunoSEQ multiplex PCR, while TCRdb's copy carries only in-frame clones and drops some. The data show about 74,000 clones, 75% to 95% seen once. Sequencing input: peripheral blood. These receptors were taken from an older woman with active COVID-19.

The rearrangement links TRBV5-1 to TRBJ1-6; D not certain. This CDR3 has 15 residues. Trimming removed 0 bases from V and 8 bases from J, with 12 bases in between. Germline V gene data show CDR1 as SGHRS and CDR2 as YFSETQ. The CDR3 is CASSLASGFHSPLHF. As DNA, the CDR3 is TGCGCCAGCAGCTTGGCCTCGGGTTTCCATTCACCCCTCCACTTT. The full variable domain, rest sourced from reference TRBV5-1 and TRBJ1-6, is KAGVTQTPRYLIKTRGQQVTLSCSPISGHRSVSWYQQTPGQGLQFLFEYFSETQRNKGNFPGRFSGRQFSNSRSEMNVSTLELGDSALYLCASSLASGFHSPLHFGNGTRLTVT.

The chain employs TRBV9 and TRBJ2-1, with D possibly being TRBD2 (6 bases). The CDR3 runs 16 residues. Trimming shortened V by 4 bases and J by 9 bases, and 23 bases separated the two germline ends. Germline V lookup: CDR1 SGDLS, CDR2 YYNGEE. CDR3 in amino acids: CASSPGGSDRAPEQFF. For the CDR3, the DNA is TGTGCCAGCAGCCCCGGGGGTAGCGACCGGGCCCCTGAGCAGTTCTTC.

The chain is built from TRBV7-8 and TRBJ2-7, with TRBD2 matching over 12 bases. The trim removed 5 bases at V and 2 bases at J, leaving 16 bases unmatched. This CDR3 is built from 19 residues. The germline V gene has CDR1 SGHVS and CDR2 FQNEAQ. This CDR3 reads CASSAGGRTSGTSTYEQYF. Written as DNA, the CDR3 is TGTGCCAGCAGCGCAGGGGGGAGGACTAGCGGGACCTCTACCTACGAGCAGTACTTC.

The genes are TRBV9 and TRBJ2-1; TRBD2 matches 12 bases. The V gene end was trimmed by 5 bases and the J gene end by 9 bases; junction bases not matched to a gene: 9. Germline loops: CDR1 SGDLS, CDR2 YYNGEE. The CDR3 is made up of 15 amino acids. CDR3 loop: CASSDRLAGDLEQFF. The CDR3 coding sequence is TGTGCCAGCAGTGACAGACTAGCGGGAGATCTTGAGCAGTTCTTC.

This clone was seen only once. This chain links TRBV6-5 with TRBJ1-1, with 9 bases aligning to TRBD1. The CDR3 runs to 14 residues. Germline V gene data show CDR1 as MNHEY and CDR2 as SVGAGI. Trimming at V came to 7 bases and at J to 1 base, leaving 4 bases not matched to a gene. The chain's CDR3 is CASKQGAQNTEAFF. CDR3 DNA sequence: TGTGCCAGCAAACAGGGGGCACAGAACACTGAAGCTTTCTTT.

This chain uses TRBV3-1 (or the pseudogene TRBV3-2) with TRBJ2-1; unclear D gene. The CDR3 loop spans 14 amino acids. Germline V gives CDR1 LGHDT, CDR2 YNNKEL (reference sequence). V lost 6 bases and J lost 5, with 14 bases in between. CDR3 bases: TGTGCCAGCAGACCCTACAGTGGGCACAATGAGCAGTTCTTC. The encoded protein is CASRPYSGHNEQFF.

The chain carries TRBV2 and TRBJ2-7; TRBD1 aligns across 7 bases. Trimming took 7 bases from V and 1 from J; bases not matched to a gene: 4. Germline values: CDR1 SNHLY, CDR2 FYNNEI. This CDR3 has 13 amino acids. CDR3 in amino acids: CASNRDRSYEQYF. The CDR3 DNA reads TGTGCCAGCAACCGGGACAGATCCTACGAGCAGTACTTC.

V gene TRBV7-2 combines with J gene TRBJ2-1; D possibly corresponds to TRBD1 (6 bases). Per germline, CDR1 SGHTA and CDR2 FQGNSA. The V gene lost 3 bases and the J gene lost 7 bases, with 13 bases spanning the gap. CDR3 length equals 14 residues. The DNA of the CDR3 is TGTGCCAGCAGCTTCCTGACAGGTTCGAATGAGCAGTTCTTC. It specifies CASSFLTGSNEQFF.

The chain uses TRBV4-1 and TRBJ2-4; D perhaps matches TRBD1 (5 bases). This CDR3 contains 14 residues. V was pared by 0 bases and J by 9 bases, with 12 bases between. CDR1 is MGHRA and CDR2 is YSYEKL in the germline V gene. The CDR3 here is CASSQDRVEGIQYF. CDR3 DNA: TGCGCCAGCAGCCAAGACAGGGTTGAAGGCATTCAGTACTTC.

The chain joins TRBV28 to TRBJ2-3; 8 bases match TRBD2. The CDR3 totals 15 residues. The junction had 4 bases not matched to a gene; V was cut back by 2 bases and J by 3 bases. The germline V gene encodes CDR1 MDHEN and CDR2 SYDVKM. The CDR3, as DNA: TGTGCCAGCAGTTTACGGACTAGCCAAACAGATACGCAGTATTTT. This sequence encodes CASSLRTSQTDTQYF.

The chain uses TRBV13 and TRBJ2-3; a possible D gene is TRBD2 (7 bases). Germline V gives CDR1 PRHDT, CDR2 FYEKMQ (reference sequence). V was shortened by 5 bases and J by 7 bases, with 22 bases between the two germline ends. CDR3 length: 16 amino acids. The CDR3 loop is CASSPLGGQVSNTQYF. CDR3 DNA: TGTGCCAGCAGCCCCCTCGGGGGGCAAGTCTCAAATACGCAGTATTTT.

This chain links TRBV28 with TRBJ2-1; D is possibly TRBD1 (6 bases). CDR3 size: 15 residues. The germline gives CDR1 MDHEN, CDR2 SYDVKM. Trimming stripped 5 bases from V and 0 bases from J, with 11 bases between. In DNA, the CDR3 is TGTGCCAGCAGTGGGGCAGGGGCCTCCTACAATGAGCAGTTCTTC. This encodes CASSGAGASYNEQFF.

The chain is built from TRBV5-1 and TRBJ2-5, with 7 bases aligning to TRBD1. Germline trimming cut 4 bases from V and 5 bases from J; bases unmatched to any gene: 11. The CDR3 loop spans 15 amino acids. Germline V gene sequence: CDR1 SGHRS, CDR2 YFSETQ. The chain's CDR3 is CASSPRQGSPETQYF. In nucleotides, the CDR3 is TGCGCCAGCAGCCCGAGACAGGGATCCCCGGAGACCCAGTACTTC.

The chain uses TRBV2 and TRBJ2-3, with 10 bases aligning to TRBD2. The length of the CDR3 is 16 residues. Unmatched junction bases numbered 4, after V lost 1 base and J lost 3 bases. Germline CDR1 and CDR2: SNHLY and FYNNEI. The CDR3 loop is CASSEEAGGGTDTQYF. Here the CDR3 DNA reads TGTGCCAGCAGTGAAGAAGCGGGAGGGGGGACAGATACGCAGTATTTT.

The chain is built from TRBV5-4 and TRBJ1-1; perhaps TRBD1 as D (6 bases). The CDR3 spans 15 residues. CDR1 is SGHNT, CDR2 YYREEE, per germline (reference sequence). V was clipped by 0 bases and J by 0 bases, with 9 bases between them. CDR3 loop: CASSLGGTMNTEAFF. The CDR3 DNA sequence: TGTGCCAGCAGCTTGGGGGGGACAATGAACACTGAAGCTTTCTTT.

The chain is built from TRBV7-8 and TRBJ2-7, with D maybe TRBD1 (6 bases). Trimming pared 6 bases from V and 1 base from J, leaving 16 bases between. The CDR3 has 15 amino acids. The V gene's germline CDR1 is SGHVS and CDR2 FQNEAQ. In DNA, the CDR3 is TGTGCCAGCAGGGATCCCGTGAGGGGGTCCTACGAGCAGTACTTC. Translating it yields CASRDPVRGSYEQYF.

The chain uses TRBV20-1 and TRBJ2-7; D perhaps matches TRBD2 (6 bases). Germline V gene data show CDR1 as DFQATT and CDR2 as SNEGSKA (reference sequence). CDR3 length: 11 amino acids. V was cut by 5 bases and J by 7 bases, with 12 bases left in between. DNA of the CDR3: TGCAGTGCTCGCTTGACTAGTGAGCAGTACTTC. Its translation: CSARLTSEQYF.

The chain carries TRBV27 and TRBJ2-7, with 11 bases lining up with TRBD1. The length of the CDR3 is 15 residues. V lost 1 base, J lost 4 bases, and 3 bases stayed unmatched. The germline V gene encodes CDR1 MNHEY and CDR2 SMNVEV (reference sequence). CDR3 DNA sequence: TGTGCCAGCAGTTTATTCCGGGACAGGGGGTACGAGCAGTACTTC. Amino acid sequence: CASSLFRDRGYEQYF.

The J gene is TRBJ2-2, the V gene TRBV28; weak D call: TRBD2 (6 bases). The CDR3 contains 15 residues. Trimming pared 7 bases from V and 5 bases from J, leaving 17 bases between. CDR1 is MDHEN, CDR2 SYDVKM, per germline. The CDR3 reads CASNKGGTYTGELFF. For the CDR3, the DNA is TGTGCCAGCAATAAAGGAGGGACTTATACCGGGGAGCTGTTTTTT.

The CDR3 sequence is CATSRLTSGLTDTQYF. The CDR3 nucleotides are TGTGCCACCAGCAGACTCACTAGCGGACTCACAGATACGCAGTATTTT. The rearrangement links TRBV15 to TRBJ2-3; 8 bases are a match to TRBD2. Trimming cost V 2 bases and J 2 bases; bases outside gene matches: 6. This CDR3 comprises 16 residues. The germline V gene has CDR1 LNHNV and CDR2 YYDKDF (reference sequence).

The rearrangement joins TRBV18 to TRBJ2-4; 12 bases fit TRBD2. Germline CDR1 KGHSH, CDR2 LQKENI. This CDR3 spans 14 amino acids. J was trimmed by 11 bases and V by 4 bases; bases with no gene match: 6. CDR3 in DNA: TGTGCCAGCTCACTCGAACTAGCGGGAGGACTTCAGTACTTC. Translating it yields CASSLELAGGLQYF.

Here the CDR3 DNA reads TGTGCCAGCAGTGACTCGACAACCACCGGGGAGCTGTTTTTT. It yields the protein CASSDSTTTGELFF. The V gene is TRBV6-4, the J gene TRBJ2-2; D is unresolved. This CDR3 is 14 amino acids long. V was clipped by 0 bases and J by 4 bases, with 6 bases between them. Germline V gene lookup returns CDR1 MRHNA and CDR2 SNTAGT.

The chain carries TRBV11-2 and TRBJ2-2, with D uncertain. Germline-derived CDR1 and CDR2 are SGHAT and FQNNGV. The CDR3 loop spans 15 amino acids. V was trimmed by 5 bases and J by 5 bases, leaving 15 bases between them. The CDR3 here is CASSARQVITGELFF. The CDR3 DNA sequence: TGTGCCAGCAGCGCCAGGCAGGTGATTACCGGGGAGCTGTTTTTT. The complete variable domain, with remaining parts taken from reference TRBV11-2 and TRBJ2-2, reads EAGVAQSPRYKIIEKRQSVAFWCNPISGHATLYWYQQILGQGPKLLIQFQNNGVVDDSQLPKDRFSAERLKGVDSTLKIQPAKLEDSAVYLCASSARQVITGELFFGEGSRLTVL.

CDR3 in DNA: TGTGCCAGCAGGGAGACAGGGGGCGCGTTTGGGGCCAACGTCCTGACTTTC. It codes for CASRETGGAFGANVLTF. The V gene is TRBV13, the J gene TRBJ2-6; TRBD1 matches at 10 bases. This CDR3 is 17 amino acids long. V lost 6 bases and J lost 3; bases outside the gene matches: 8. Germline V lookup: CDR1 PRHDT, CDR2 FYEKMQ (reference sequence).